This TCR beta chain was identified during a study of blood T cell repertoires in COVID-19. The assay was immunoSEQ multiplex PCR, and TCRdb's table has in-frame clones only and misses some. The repertoire holds approximately 160,000 clones, with roughly 90% as singletons. The specimen was peripheral blood. This TCR was recovered from a man between 45 and 60 years old with acute or convalescent COVID-19.

CDR3 sequence: CASSQAAGLAGEQFF. The CDR3 coding sequence is TGTGCCAGCAGCCAAGCAGCGGGACTAGCGGGTGAGCAGTTCTTC. J is TRBJ2-1 and V is TRBV14; the match to TRBD2 covers 12 bases. The CDR3 runs to 15 residues. Germline V gene sequence: CDR1 SGHDN, CDR2 FVKESK. V was pared by 1 base and J by 9 bases, with 4 bases of the junction left unmatched.